This T cell receptor beta chain was observed in a study of T cells after somatic rescue of genetic block. The V and J ends lost 5 bases and 2 bases respectively, with 10 bases between them. Germline CDR1 is SGHTS and CDR2 is YDEGEE. The CDR3 has 14 amino acids. Profiled with immunoSEQ multiplex PCR; TCRdb holds only in-frame clones, not every one. This sample has 110,000 or so clones, with about 90% found just once. The chain couples TRBV5-8 to TRBJ2-2; perhaps TRBD1 as D (5 bases). What was sequenced was peripheral blood mononuclear cells (PBMCs). The clonotype originates from a woman aged 18-30 years. This CDR3 is CASRGPSNTGELFF. In nucleotides, the CDR3 is TGTGCCAGCAGGGGGCCGAGTAACACCGGGGAGCTGTTTTTT.